A single sample gave rise to the 12 T cell receptor beta chains below, sequenced in a study of cytomegalovirus exposure and HLA in healthy donors. The PCR contained 60 Vbeta and 13 Jbeta primers. Using immunoSEQ multiplex PCR, the repertoire was profiled, and TCRdb retains in-frame clones only, with some absent. The profile shows tens of thousands of clones, 80% of them singletons. The sequenced sample was PBMCs. These receptors all stem from a male donor in good health and CMV-seronegative.

The gene calls are TRBV5-5 and TRBJ2-3, with 14 positions matching TRBD2. Germline V gene lookup returns CDR1 SGHKS and CDR2 YYEKEE (reference sequence). V lost 4 bases and J lost 5; bases outside the gene matches: 6. The CDR3 totals 16 residues. For the CDR3, the DNA is TGTGCCAGCAGCCGGGGGACTAGCGGGGGCGTAGATACGCAGTATTTT. Translation gives CASSRGTSGGVDTQYF.

The chain links TRBV4-3 to TRBJ1-4, with 9 bases identical to TRBD1. With 4 bases clipped from V and 7 bases from J, the junction kept 4 bases outside the gene matches. The CDR3 covers 14 residues. Per the germline V gene, CDR1 is LGHNA and CDR2 is YSLEER. The DNA for the CDR3 is TGCGCCAGCAGCCCGGGACAGGGAGGTGAAAAACTGTTTTTT. Translated, it gives CASSPGQGGEKLFF.

The chain joins TRBV9 to TRBJ2-1; no clear D gene. Deletions cut 0 bases from V and 6 bases from J, with 7 bases between. This CDR3 is 13 amino acids long. Germline CDR1 is SGDLS and CDR2 is YYNGEE. Here the CDR3 reads CASSVGDSNEQFF. The CDR3, as DNA: TGTGCCAGCAGCGTAGGAGATAGCAATGAGCAGTTCTTC.

The chain employs TRBV4-3 and TRBJ2-1; 8 bases are a match to TRBD1. The CDR3 is 18 amino acids. V shed 0 bases and J 6 bases; nucleotides not matched to a gene: 13. Germline-derived CDR1 and CDR2 are LGHNA and YSLEER. The CDR3: CASSQEWASQGAGNEQFF. CDR3 nucleotides: TGCGCCAGCAGCCAAGAGTGGGCATCGCAGGGGGCGGGCAATGAGCAGTTCTTC.

The chain recombines TRBV11-2 with TRBJ2-7; 8 positions agree with TRBD1. There are 14 residues in the CDR3. The junction had 5 bases not matched to a gene; V was cut back by 3 bases and J by 4 bases. Germline lookup yields CDR1 SGHAT and CDR2 FQNNGV. CDR3 nucleotide sequence: TGTGCCAGCAGCTTCTGGGACAGGATTTACGAGCAGTACTTC. This codes for CASSFWDRIYEQYF.

This chain links TRBV29-1 with TRBJ1-1; D call uncertain. The ends were cut back, 6 bases at V and 1 base at J, with 9 bases in the middle. Per germline, CDR1 SQVTM and CDR2 ANQGSEA. The CDR3 loop spans 12 amino acids. This chain's CDR3 is CSVRHPNTEAFF. CDR3 sequence (DNA): TGCAGCGTGAGACACCCGAACACTGAAGCTTTCTTT.

The chain carries TRBV4-2 and TRBJ2-1; 11 bases map to TRBD2. V lost 6 bases and J lost 8; bases outside the gene matches: 3. This CDR3 comprises 13 residues. The germline gives CDR1 LGHNA, CDR2 YNFKEQ. The CDR3 here is CASRASGGHEQFF. The CDR3 nucleotides are TGTGCCAGCAGGGCTAGCGGGGGGCATGAGCAGTTCTTC.

V gene TRBV5-5 combines with J gene TRBJ2-5; TRBD2 matches 7 bases. The CDR3 consists of 14 residues. Germline CDR1 and CDR2: SGHKS and YYEKEE (reference sequence). V trimming: 2 bases; J trimming: 3 bases; junction bases outside the gene matches: 4. CDR3: CASSLLTSEETQYF. The CDR3 DNA sequence: TGTGCCAGCAGCTTATTAACTAGCGAAGAGACCCAGTACTTC.

This sequence joins TRBV2 and TRBJ1-2; 8 nucleotides agree with TRBD1. Trimming at V came to 6 bases and at J to 0 bases, leaving 3 bases not matched to a gene. Germline V CDR1 and CDR2: SNHLY, FYNNEI. The CDR3 extends over 14 amino acids. The CDR3 region is CASRGTGTNYGYTF. The CDR3 DNA is TGTGCCAGCAGGGGGACAGGAACTAACTATGGCTACACCTTC. The full variable domain, rest sourced from reference TRBV2 and TRBJ1-2, is EPEVTQTPSHQVTQMGQEVILRCVPISNHLYFYWYRQILGQKVEFLVSFYNNEISEKSEIFDDQFSVERPDGSNFTLKIRSTKLEDSAMYFCASRGTGTNYGYTFGSGTRLTVV.

J is TRBJ2-6 and V is TRBV6-7; 7 bases map to TRBD2. TRBV6-7 qualifies as an ORF whose function is uncertain. Trimming took 2 bases from V and 1 from J; bases not matched to a gene: 8. The CDR3 has 18 residues. The CDR3 here is CASSYPCQGGSGANVLTF. The CDR3 nucleotides read TGTGCCAGCAGTTACCCGTGCCAGGGAGGGTCTGGGGCCAACGTCCTGACTTTC.

This clone was detected a few times. This rearrangement joins TRBV7-2 to TRBJ2-2; TRBD2 matches 7 bases. Germline values: CDR1 SGHTA, CDR2 FQGNSA. This CDR3 region has 16 residues. V lost 3 bases, J lost 7 bases, and 11 bases stayed unmatched. The CDR3 DNA is TGTGCCAGCAGCTTTGGCCCGACTAGCCTCCGCGGGGAGCTGTTTTTT. Protein: CASSFGPTSLRGELFF.

Only one count was recorded for this clone. DNA for the CDR3: TGTGCCAGCAGGCGGGAAGGTTTAAGCTCCTACGAGCAGTACTTC. Encoded protein: CASRREGLSSYEQYF. The chain uses TRBV6-4 and TRBJ2-7, with D tentatively TRBD2 (6 bases). This CDR3 spans 15 amino acids. V was clipped by 6 bases and J by 0 bases, with 15 bases between them. Germline loops: CDR1 MRHNA, CDR2 SNTAGT.